Here is one T cell receptor delta chain with its context. V shed 5 bases, J shed 0 bases, and the junction held 9 bases outside the gene matches. The CDR3 has 16 residues. The germline gives CDR1 GEAIGNYY, CDR2 EKD. TCRdb redid clone calling on the reads using CATT. The sample has more than 7,000 delta-chain clones; 20% to 25% are singletons. The data originate from a study of gamma-delta chains in newborns, infants, children. As for the study in general: Microbial exposure reportedly drives polyclonal innate γδ T cell expansion after birth.

Sequenced sample: blood. V is TRDV2 and J is TRDJ1, with 9 bases identical to TRDD3. This clonotype was sampled from a child who was a newborn, infant or young child, either healthy, febrile or measles-vaccinated (not recorded which). CDR3 coding DNA: TGTGCCTGTGTCGCCTTACTGGGGGAACACACCGATAAACTCATCTTT. Translation: CACVALLGEHTDKLIF.